This TCR beta chain was captured by sequencing in a study of Ad26.COV2.S vaccination and SARS-CoV-2 variants. Study summary: Donor joined the COV1001 Ad26.COV2.S trial arm. Ad26.COV2.S given intramuscularly, once or twice 56 days apart. Study-wide findings and caveats: Substantial post-vaccination breadth of spike-specific CD8+ and CD4+ T cell responses was reported. The TCR breadth and depth analyses may have understated or missed part of the total T cell responses.

Sample treatment: around 19 received Ad26.COV2.S at low or high dose, single or two shots; roughly five received placebo; per-sample allocation not given. Day 63 after the first injection of vaccine or placebo was the sampling time. Sequencing used immunoSEQ multiplex PCR; TCRdb keeps in-frame clones, though not all of them. Among hundreds of thousands of clones listed, 75% to 95% were seen once. Comment on this clone: Its antigen is as yet unknown.

Germline CDR1 KGHSH, CDR2 LQKENI. V shed 3 bases and J shed 1 base, with 12 bases lying between them. The CDR3 consists of 15 residues. The specimen was peripheral blood, collected in a trial of Ad26.COV2.S vaccine versus placebo. This TCR derives from a person between 18 and 65 years old who received the Ad26.COV2.S COVID-19 vaccine or a placebo. The V gene is TRBV18, the J gene TRBJ1-1; possibly TRBD1 for D (5 bases). The CDR3 reads CASSPATGRNTEAFF. CDR3 DNA: TGTGCCAGCTCACCTGCCACAGGCCGGAACACTGAAGCTTTCTTT.